A single sample gave rise to the 32 T cell receptor gamma chains below, sequenced in a study of Vδ1+ human thymocytes (dated by TCRdb to the late 2010s). Beyond this particular receptor, the publication reports: The thymic TRG and TRD repertoires appeared highly polyclonal, with Gaussian CDR3 length distributions, in contrast to the oligoclonal repertoires of peripheral blood.

Their antigens remain unidentified. TCRdb records Illumina MiSeq as the sequencer. RNA was isolated using the RNeasy mini kit, and reverse transcription was performed with Superscript III. To generate the CDR3 amplicons, a multiplex PCR was run using pooled V-gene forward primers together with a constant-region reverse primer that carried Illumina adaptor overhangs. TCRdb reanalyzed the public reads with the CATT caller, and identical DNA sequences were merged afterwards. The sample includes 10,000 to 13,000 gamma-chain clones, with around 40% observed a single time. The ten largest clones take up 1.5% to 2.5% of the sample. Material: Vdelta1+ gamma-delta thymocytes from the thymus. The cell subset or site tag for this specimen amounts to: FACS-sorted CD3+ TCRalphabeta- TCRVdelta1+ TCRVdelta2- thymocytes. The receptors derive from a boy in the first two years of life who had congenital heart surgery.

The chain has TRGV4 and TRGJP2. TCRdb does not report a J gene; here it was assigned by matching the DNA to germline references. The CDR3 loop spans 12 amino acids. The junction had 2 bases not matched to a gene; V was cut back by 3 bases and J by 7 bases. CDR1 is EGSTGY and CDR2 is YDSYTSSV in the germline V gene. The CDR3 loop reads CATWDNDWIKTF. DNA of the CDR3: TGTGCCACCTGGGATAATGATTGGATCAAGACGTTT.

The chain recombines TRGV3 with TRGJ1 or TRGJ2. The J gene, missing from TCRdb, was assigned here through DNA to germline matching. This CDR3 has 12 residues. Germline V lookup: CDR1 VTNTFY, CDR2 YDVSTARD (reference sequence). V lost 6 bases, J lost 3 bases, and 5 bases stayed unmatched. The CDR3 sequence: CATWFSYYKKLF. In nucleotides, the CDR3 is TGTGCCACCTGGTTTAGTTATTATAAGAAACTCTTT.

A note on this clone: The sample contains more than one DNA sequence encoding this CDR3. This chain uses TRGV9 with TRGJ1 or TRGJ2. CDR3 length: 11 residues. The V and J ends lost 1 base and 7 bases, in that order; junction bases with no gene match: 1. The V gene's germline CDR1 is GITISATS and CDR2 ISYDGTV (reference sequence). The CDR3 region is CALWEVYKKLF. The CDR3 region has the DNA TGTGCCTTGTGGGAGGTCTATAAGAAACTCTTT.

This clone was detected a few times. One end of the junction is discordant with germline, which a read error may explain. This sample also contains other DNA sequences that code for the same CDR3. V is TRGV9 and J is TRGJ1 or TRGJ2. CDR1 is GITISATS and CDR2 is ISYDGTV in the germline V gene (reference sequence). There are 13 residues in the CDR3. In DNA, the CDR3 is TGCGCCTTGTGGGAGGTGGGGGGTTATAAGAAACTCTTT. Encoded protein: CALWEVGGYKKLF.

This rearrangement joins TRGV9 to TRGJ1 or TRGJ2. CDR1 GITISATS and CDR2 ISYDGTV come from the germline V gene (reference sequence). This CDR3 has 14 amino acids. V lost 2 bases and J lost 3; bases outside the gene matches: 7. DNA of the CDR3: TGTGCCTTGTGGGAGGGGGGAACTTATTATAAGAAACTCTTT. As protein: CALWEGGTYYKKLF.

V gene TRGV5 combines with J gene TRGJ1 or TRGJ2. The J gene, missing from TCRdb, was assigned here through DNA to germline matching. Germline CDR1 VINAFY, CDR2 YDVSNSKD. The CDR3 sequence is 16 residues long. Trimming cost V 0 bases and J 2 bases; bases outside gene matches: 10. CDR3 DNA: TGTGCCACCTGGGACAGGCTGGGGAAAGATTATTATAAGAAACTCTTT. Amino acids: CATWDRLGKDYYKKLF.

A word on this clone: At one end the junction does not follow the germline gene, possibly because of a read error. J is TRGJ1 or TRGJ2 and V is TRGV9. In the absence of a J gene in TCRdb, the DNA was matched to germline to assign it here. This CDR3 has 12 residues. CDR1 is GITISATS, CDR2 ISYDGTV, per germline (reference sequence). The CDR3, as DNA: TGTGCCTTGGGGGAGGTGCTATATAAGAAACTCTTT. Amino acid sequence: CALGEVLYKKLF.

The sample holds one count of this clone. Without a V gene call, the J gene is given as TRGJ1 or TRGJ2. This CDR3 has 11 amino acids. CDR3 protein: CATWGKQEKLF. As DNA, the CDR3 is TGTGCCACCTGGGGAAAACAAGAAAAACTCTTT.

The V call is TRGV4, the J call TRGJ1 or TRGJ2. TCRdb records no J gene; here it was assigned by comparing the DNA to germline. The CDR3 runs to 15 residues. The germline V gene encodes CDR1 EGSTGY and CDR2 YDSYTSSV. The trim removed 4 bases at V and 2 bases at J, leaving 11 bases unmatched. CDR3 in DNA: TGTGCCACCTGGGAAGGATACCCGGATTATTATAAGAAACTCTTT. Its translation: CATWEGYPDYYKKLF.

This chain joins TRGV9 and TRGJ1 or TRGJ2. The J gene, missing from TCRdb, was assigned here through DNA to germline matching. This CDR3 comprises 13 residues. V lost 0 bases, J lost 8 bases, and 7 bases stayed unmatched. Germline values: CDR1 GITISATS, CDR2 ISYDGTV (reference sequence). In DNA, the CDR3 is TGTGCCTTGTGGGAGGTGAGGTCTAATAAGAAACTCTTT. Its translation is CALWEVRSNKKLF.

Only a few counts were recorded for this clone. At the DNA level, this CDR3 is encoded by other sequences in the same sample as well. The chain is built from TRGV5 and TRGJ1 or TRGJ2. Trimming at V came to 0 bases and at J to 1 base, leaving 3 bases not matched to a gene. From germline, CDR1 is VINAFY and CDR2 YDVSNSKD. The CDR3 loop spans 14 amino acids. The CDR3 DNA reads TGTGCCACCTGGGACAGGCCTAATTATTATAAGAAACTCTTT. Protein: CATWDRPNYYKKLF.

The gene calls are TRGV4 and TRGJ1 or TRGJ2. No J gene is reported in TCRdb; it was inferred here by comparing the DNA with germline. The V gene end was trimmed by 0 bases and the J gene end by 5 bases; junction bases not matched to a gene: 4. CDR1 is EGSTGY and CDR2 is YDSYTSSV in the germline V gene. The CDR3 extends over 13 amino acids. The CDR3 spells CATWDGRNYKKLF. The CDR3 DNA sequence: TGTGCCACCTGGGATGGGCGCAATTATAAGAAACTCTTT.

This clone was counted once. This chain uses TRGV4 with TRGJ1 or TRGJ2. The J gene is not listed in TCRdb, so it was assigned here from a DNA match to germline. This CDR3 spans 14 amino acids. Looked up from germline, CDR1 is EGSTGY and CDR2 is YDSYTSSV. The V and J ends lost 4 bases and 0 bases, in that order; junction bases with no gene match: 6. CDR3 in DNA: TGTGCCACCTGGGACGCTTCGAATTATTATAAGAAACTCTTT. As protein: CATWDASNYYKKLF.

This clone was detected only once. The V call is TRGV3, the J call TRGJ1 or TRGJ2. As TCRdb names no J gene, one was assigned here on the basis of a DNA match to germline. Germline V gene sequence: CDR1 VTNTFY, CDR2 YDVSTARD (reference sequence). The V gene end was trimmed by 0 bases and the J gene end by 3 bases; junction bases not matched to a gene: 11. The CDR3 runs 16 residues. The CDR3 here is CATWDRLRKFYYKKLF. CDR3 nucleotide sequence: TGTGCCACCTGGGACAGGCTGCGAAAATTTTATTATAAGAAACTCTTT.

The chain is built from TRGV9 and TRGJP2. TCRdb records no J gene; here it was assigned by comparing the DNA to germline. This CDR3 has 16 amino acids. The V and J ends lost 3 bases and 4 bases, in that order; junction bases with no gene match: 11. Germline loops: CDR1 GITISATS, CDR2 ISYDGTV (reference sequence). CDR3 protein: CALWELHMVSDWIKTF. The CDR3 coding sequence is TGTGCCTTGTGGGAGCTCCATATGGTTAGTGATTGGATCAAGACGTTT.

As regards this clone: Possible read error: a much larger clone is one base away. The V gene is TRGV4, the J gene TRGJ1 or TRGJ2. The J segment lost 6 bases and the V segment lost 3 bases, leaving 2 bases of the junction unmatched. Germline values: CDR1 EGSTGY, CDR2 YDSYTSSV. The CDR3 extends over 11 amino acids. The CDR3 DNA sequence: TGTGCCACCTGGGATTTTTATAAGAAACTCTTT. This codes for CATWDFYKKLF.

The table lists this clone with a few counts. J is TRGJ1 or TRGJ2 and V is TRGV5. The CDR3 contains 14 residues. V shed 1 base, J shed 10 bases, and the junction held 13 bases outside the gene matches. Germline-derived CDR1 and CDR2 are VINAFY and YDVSNSKD. The CDR3 sequence is CATWDSPLHSKKLF. The CDR3 DNA sequence: TGTGCCACCTGGGACAGTCCACTCCACTCCAAGAAACTCTTT.

This clone was seen a single time. V usage is TRGV9 and J usage is TRGJ1 or TRGJ2. Germline matching of the DNA provided the J gene here, since TCRdb leaves it blank. The germline gives CDR1 GITISATS, CDR2 ISYDGTV (reference sequence). This CDR3 has 14 residues. V shed 1 base and J 8 bases; nucleotides not matched to a gene: 11. This CDR3 is CALWEVVLADKKLF. CDR3 coding DNA: TGTGCCTTGTGGGAGGTCGTGCTCGCGGATAAGAAACTCTTT.

This clone was observed a handful of times. A junction boundary mismatches the germline segment, possibly from a read error. The J gene is TRGJ1 or TRGJ2, the V gene TRGV9. In germline, CDR1 is GITISATS, CDR2 ISYDGTV (reference sequence). The CDR3 has 12 amino acids. The CDR3 DNA is TGTGCCTTGGGGGAGGTGCGCTATAAGAAACTCTTT. Protein sequence: CALGEVRYKKLF.

By share, this clone counts as large (0.1 to 1%). Additional DNA sequences in this sample encode the identical CDR3. This chain joins TRGV9 and TRGJ1 or TRGJ2. Trimming cost V 2 bases and J 2 bases; bases outside gene matches: 0. The CDR3 totals 12 residues. From germline, CDR1 is GITISATS and CDR2 ISYDGTV (reference sequence). As DNA, the CDR3 is TGTGCCTTGTGGGAGGATTATTATAAGAAACTCTTT. Amino acid sequence: CALWEDYYKKLF.

Points on this clone: Other DNA sequences of this sample code for an identical CDR3. The chain has TRGV2 and TRGJP2. No J gene was available from TCRdb, and it was assigned here by a germline match of the DNA. There are 14 residues in the CDR3. V dropped 1 base and J dropped 2; count of bases not matched to a gene: 1. Germline values: CDR1 EGSNGY, CDR2 YDSYNSKV. The CDR3 spells CATWDGSSDWIKTF. The CDR3 DNA reads as TGTGCCACCTGGGACGGCAGTAGTGATTGGATCAAGACGTTT.

J gene calling gave no result, while the V gene is TRGV3. Germline loops: CDR1 VTNTFY, CDR2 YDVSTARD (reference sequence). The CDR3 runs to 15 residues. The CDR3 DNA is TGTGCCACCTGGGACAACACTGCCTTTTATTATAAGAAGCTCTTT. It yields the protein CATWDNTAFYYKKLF.

This clone was recorded a few times. The chain employs TRGV4 and TRGJP2. Germline lookup yields CDR1 EGSTGY and CDR2 YDSYTSSV. V gave up 4 bases and J gave up 5 bases; unmatched junction bases: 16. This CDR3 has 17 amino acids. Written as DNA, the CDR3 is TGTGCCACCTGGGACGGCCTAAGAGGGGAAAGTGATTGGATCAAGACGTTT. It yields the protein CATWDGLRGESDWIKTF.

As for this clone: One base away lies a much larger clone, so this may be a sequencing read error. The V call is TRGV3, the J call TRGJ1 or TRGJ2. No J segment appears in TCRdb, so it was assigned here by matching the sequence to germline. The germline gives CDR1 VTNTFY, CDR2 YDVSTARD (reference sequence). CDR3 size: 12 residues. Trimming removed 3 bases from V and 6 bases from J; junction bases left unmatched: 5. The CDR3 here is CATWDGRYKKLF. The DNA for the CDR3 is TGTGCCACCTGGGACGGGCGTTATAAGAAACTCTTT.

To note about this clone: In the same sample, other DNA sequences code for this CDR3. The rearrangement joins TRGV5 to TRGJ1 or TRGJ2. TCRdb leaves out the J gene; it was filled in here by matching the DNA to germline. This CDR3 is 11 amino acids long. With 1 base clipped from V and 10 bases from J, the junction kept 4 bases outside the gene matches. Germline V gives CDR1 VINAFY, CDR2 YDVSNSKD. DNA of the CDR3: TGTGCCACCTGGGACAGTCCGAAGAAACTCTTT. Translating it yields CATWDSPKKLF.

The chain links TRGV3 to TRGJ1 or TRGJ2. In the absence of a J gene in TCRdb, the DNA was matched to germline to assign it here. The J segment lost 4 bases and the V segment lost 2 bases, leaving 8 bases of the junction unmatched. The CDR3 runs 14 residues. CDR1 is VTNTFY, CDR2 YDVSTARD, per germline (reference sequence). CDR3 DNA: TGTGCCACCTGGGACAAAAGATCCTATTATAAGAAACTCTTT. The encoded protein is CATWDKRSYYKKLF.

A remark on this clone: One end of the junction fails to match germline, which may point to a read error. J is TRGJ1 or TRGJ2 and V is TRGV8. In the absence of a J gene in TCRdb, the DNA was matched to germline to assign it here. This CDR3 region has 15 residues. Germline assignment: CDR1 VENAVY and CDR2 YDSYNSRV. CDR3 coding DNA: TGTGCCACCCGGGATAAGGAGGGTCGGTATTATAAGAAACTCTTT. Its protein product is CATRDKEGRYYKKLF.

This chain links TRGV5 with TRGJ1 or TRGJ2. In the absence of a J gene in TCRdb, the DNA was matched to germline to assign it here. The CDR3 is made up of 14 amino acids. Trimming cost V 4 bases and J 5 bases; bases outside gene matches: 11. Per the germline V gene, CDR1 is VINAFY and CDR2 is YDVSNSKD. CDR3 nucleotide sequence: TGTGCCACCTGGGAGAGGGGTAATCATTATAAGAAACTCTTT. It translates to CATWERGNHYKKLF.

The V call is TRGV4, the J call TRGJ1 or TRGJ2. This CDR3 region has 12 residues. Germline V CDR1 and CDR2: EGSTGY, YDSYTSSV. V was clipped by 2 bases and J by 8 bases; unmatched bases: 6. The chain's CDR3 is CATWDVANKKLF. The CDR3 DNA follows: TGTGCCACCTGGGATGTCGCAAATAAGAAACTCTTT.

V and J are TRGV9 and TRGJP. The V segment lost 2 bases and the J segment 4 bases; nucleotides outside the gene matches: 8. This CDR3 is built from 18 residues. Germline V gene sequence: CDR1 GITISATS, CDR2 ISYDGTV (reference sequence). This CDR3 is CALWEDFYQELGKKIKVF. The CDR3 DNA follows: TGTGCCTTGTGGGAGGACTTCTACCAAGAGTTGGGCAAAAAAATCAAGGTATTT.

There is no V gene call, and the J gene is TRGJP1. This CDR3 comprises 16 residues. The DNA of the CDR3 is TGTGCCACCTGGGACCGTCGCCCCAAAGGGGGCTGGTTCAAGATATTT. As protein: CATWDRRPKGGWFKIF.

The chain joins TRGV2 to TRGJP2. No J gene is reported in TCRdb; it was inferred here by comparing the DNA with germline. CDR1 is EGSNGY, CDR2 YDSYNSKV, per germline. This CDR3 region has 19 residues. After removal of 0 bases from V and 0 bases from J, the junction contained 13 bases not matched to a gene. The CDR3 is CATWDGPDDGYSSDWIKTF. In DNA form, the CDR3 reads TGTGCCACCTGGGACGGGCCCGATGATGGATATAGTAGTGATTGGATCAAGACGTTT.